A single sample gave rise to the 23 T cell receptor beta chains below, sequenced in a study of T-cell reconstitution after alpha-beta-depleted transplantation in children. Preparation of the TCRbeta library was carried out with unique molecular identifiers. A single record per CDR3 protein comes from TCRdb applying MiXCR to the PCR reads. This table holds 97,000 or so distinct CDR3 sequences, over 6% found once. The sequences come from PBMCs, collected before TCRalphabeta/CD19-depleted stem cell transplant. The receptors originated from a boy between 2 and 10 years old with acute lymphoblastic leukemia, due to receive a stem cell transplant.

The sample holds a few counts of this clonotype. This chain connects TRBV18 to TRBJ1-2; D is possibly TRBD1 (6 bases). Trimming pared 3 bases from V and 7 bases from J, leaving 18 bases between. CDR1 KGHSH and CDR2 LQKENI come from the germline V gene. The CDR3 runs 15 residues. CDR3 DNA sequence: TGTGCCAGCTCACCCATTATGTACAGGGCGGCTGGCTACACCTTC. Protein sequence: CASSPIMYRAAGYTF. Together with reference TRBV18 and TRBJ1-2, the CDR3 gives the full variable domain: NAGVMQNPRHLVRRRGQEARLRCSPMKGHSHVYWYRQLPEEGLKFMVYLQKENIIDESGMPKERFSAEFPKEGPSILRIQQVVRGDSAAYFCASSPIMYRAAGYTFGSGTRLTVV.

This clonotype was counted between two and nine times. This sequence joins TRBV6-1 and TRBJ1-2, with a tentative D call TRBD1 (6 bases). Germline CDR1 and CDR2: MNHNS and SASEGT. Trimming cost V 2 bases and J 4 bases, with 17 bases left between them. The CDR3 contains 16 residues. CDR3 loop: CASSEFAPGVGYGYTF. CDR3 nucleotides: TGTGCCAGCAGTGAATTCGCCCCAGGGGTCGGCTATGGCTACACCTTC.

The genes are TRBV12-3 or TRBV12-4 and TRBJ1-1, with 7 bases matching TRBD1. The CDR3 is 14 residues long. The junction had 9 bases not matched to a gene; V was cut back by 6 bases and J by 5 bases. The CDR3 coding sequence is TGTGCCAGCAGCCCGACAGGGTGGGGGACTGAAGCTTTCTTT. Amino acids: CASSPTGWGTEAFF.

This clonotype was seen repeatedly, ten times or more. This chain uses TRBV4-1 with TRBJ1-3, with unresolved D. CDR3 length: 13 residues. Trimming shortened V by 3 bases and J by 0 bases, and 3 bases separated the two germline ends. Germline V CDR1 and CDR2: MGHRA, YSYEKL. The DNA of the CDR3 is TGCGCCAGCAGCCAGTCCTCTGGAAACACCATATATTTT. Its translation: CASSQSSGNTIYF.

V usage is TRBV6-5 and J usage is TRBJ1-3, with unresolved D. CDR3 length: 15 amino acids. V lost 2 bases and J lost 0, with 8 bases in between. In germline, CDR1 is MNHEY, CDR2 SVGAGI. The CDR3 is CASSYGFGSGNTIYF. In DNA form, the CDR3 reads TGTGCCAGCAGTTACGGGTTCGGCTCTGGAAACACCATATATTTT.

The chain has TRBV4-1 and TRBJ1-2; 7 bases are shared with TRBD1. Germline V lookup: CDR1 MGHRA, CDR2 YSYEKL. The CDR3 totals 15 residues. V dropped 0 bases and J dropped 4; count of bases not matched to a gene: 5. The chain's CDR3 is CASSQDGTDPYGYTF. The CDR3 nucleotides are TGCGCCAGCAGCCAAGATGGGACAGACCCCTATGGCTACACCTTC.

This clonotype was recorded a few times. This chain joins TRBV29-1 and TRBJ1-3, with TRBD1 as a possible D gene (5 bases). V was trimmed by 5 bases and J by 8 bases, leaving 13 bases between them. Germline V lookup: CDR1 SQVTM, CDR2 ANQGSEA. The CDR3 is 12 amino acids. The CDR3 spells CSVIFPGDTIYF. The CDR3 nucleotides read TGCAGCGTTATATTTCCGGGGGACACCATATATTTT.

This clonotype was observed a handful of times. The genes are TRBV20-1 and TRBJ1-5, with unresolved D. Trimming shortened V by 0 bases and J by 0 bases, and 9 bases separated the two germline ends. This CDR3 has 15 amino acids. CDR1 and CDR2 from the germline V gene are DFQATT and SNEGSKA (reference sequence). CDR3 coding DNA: TGCAGTGCTAGAGATGGCCAGTATAGCAATCAGCCCCAGCATTTT. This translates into CSARDGQYSNQPQHF.

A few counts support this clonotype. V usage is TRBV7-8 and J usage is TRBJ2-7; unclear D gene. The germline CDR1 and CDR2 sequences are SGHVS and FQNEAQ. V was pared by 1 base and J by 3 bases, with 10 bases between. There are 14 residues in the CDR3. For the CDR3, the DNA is TGTGCCAGCAGCTTAGGGGTGCGGATCTACGAGCAGTACTTC. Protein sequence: CASSLGVRIYEQYF.

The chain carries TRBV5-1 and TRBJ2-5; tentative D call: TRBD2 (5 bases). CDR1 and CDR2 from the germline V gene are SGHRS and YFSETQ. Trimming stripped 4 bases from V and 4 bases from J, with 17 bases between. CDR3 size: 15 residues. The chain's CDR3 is CASSGGGPAGETQYF. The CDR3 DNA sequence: TGCGCCAGCAGCGGAGGCGGTCCGGCGGGAGAGACCCAGTACTTC.

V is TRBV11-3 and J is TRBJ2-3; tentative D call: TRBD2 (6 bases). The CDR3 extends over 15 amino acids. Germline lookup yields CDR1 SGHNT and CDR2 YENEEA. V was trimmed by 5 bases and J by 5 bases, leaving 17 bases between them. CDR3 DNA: TGTGCCAGCAGCCCCAGGAGGGGCGCGGAAGATACGCAGTATTTT. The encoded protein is CASSPRRGAEDTQYF.

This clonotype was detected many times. The CDR3 region is CASRAGGVDEQYF. The CDR3 bases are TGTGCCAGCAGGGCGGGGGGAGTGGACGAGCAGTACTTC. The genes are TRBV12-3 or TRBV12-4 and TRBJ2-7, with 8 bases lining up with TRBD2. The CDR3 has 13 amino acids. The J segment lost 5 bases and the V segment lost 6 bases, leaving 6 bases of the junction unmatched.

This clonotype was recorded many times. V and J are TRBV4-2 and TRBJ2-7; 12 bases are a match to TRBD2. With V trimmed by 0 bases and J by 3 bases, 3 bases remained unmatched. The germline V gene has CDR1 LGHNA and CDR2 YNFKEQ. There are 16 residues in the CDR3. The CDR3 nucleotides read TGTGCCAGCAGCCAAGAGGAGACTAGCGGGGGCTACGAGCAGTACTTC. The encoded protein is CASSQEETSGGYEQYF.

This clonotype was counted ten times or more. CDR3 nucleotide sequence: TGTGCCAGCACACTCGGGACAGGCCACACCGGGGAGCTGTTTTTT. Translation gives CASTLGTGHTGELFF. The chain joins TRBV6-2 or TRBV6-3 to TRBJ2-2; 8 bases map to TRBD1. The CDR3 loop spans 15 amino acids. Losses at the gene ends were 7 bases for V and 3 bases for J; bases not matched to a gene: 7. The germline V gene has CDR1 MNHEY and CDR2 SVGEGT.

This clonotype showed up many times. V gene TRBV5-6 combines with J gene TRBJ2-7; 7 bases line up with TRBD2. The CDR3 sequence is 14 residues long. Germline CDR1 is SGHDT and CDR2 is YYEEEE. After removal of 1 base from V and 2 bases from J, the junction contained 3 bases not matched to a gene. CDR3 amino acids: CASSLTSAAYEQYF. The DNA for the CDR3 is TGTGCCAGCAGCTTGACTAGCGCCGCCTACGAGCAGTACTTC.

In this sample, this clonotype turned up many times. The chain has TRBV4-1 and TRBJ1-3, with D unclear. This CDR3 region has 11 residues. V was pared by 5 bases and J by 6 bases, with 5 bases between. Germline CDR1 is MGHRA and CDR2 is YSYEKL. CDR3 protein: CASSFENTIYF. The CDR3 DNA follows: TGCGCCAGCAGCTTTGAAAACACCATATATTTT.

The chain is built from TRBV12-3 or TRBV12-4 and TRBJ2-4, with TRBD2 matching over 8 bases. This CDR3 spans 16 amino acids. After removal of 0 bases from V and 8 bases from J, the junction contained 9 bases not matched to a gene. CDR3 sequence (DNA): TGTGCCAGCAGTTTAGCGCTAACGGGGGGGGCCCACATTCAGTACTTC. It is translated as CASSLALTGGAHIQYF.

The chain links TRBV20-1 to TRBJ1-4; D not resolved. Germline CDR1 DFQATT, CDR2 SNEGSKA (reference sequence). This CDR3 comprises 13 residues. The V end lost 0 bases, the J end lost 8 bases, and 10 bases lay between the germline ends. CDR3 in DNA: TGCAGTGCTAGAGACGCCTCTTCGGAAAAACTGTTTTTT. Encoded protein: CSARDASSEKLFF.

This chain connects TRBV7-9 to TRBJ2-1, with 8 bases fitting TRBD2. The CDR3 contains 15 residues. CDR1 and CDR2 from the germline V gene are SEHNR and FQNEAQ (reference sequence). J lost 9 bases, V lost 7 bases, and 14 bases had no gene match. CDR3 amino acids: CASNGLAHLRGEQFF. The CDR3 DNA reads TGTGCCAGCAACGGACTAGCCCACCTCCGGGGTGAGCAGTTCTTC.

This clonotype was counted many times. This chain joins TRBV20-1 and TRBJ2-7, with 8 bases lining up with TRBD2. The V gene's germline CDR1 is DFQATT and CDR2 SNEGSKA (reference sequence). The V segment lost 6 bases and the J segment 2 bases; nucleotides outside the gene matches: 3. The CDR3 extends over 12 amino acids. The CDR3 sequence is CSALAGTYEQYF. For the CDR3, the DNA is TGCAGTGCCTTAGCGGGGACCTACGAGCAGTACTTC.

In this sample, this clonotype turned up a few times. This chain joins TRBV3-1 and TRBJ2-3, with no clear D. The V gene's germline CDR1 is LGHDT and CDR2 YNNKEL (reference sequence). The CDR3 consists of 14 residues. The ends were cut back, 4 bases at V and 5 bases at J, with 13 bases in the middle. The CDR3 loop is CASSPQWAEDTQYF. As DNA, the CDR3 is TGTGCCAGCAGCCCCCAGTGGGCGGAAGATACGCAGTATTTT.

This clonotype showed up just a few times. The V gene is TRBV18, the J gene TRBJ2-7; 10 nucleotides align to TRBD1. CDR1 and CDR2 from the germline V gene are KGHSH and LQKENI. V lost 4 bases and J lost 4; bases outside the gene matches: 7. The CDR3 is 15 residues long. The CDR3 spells CASSLGQGGNYEQYF. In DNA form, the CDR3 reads TGTGCCAGCTCACTCGGACAGGGGGGTAATTACGAGCAGTACTTC.

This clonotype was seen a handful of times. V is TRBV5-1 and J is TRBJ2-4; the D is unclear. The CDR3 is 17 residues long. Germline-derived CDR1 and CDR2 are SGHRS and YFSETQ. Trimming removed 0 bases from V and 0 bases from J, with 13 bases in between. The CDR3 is CASSLALGNLAKNIQYF. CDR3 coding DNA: TGCGCCAGCAGCTTGGCCTTAGGAAACCTAGCCAAAAACATTCAGTACTTC. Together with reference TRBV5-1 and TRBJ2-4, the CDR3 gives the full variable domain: KAGVTQTPRYLIKTRGQQVTLSCSPISGHRSVSWYQQTPGQGLQFLFEYFSETQRNKGNFPGRFSGRQFSNSRSEMNVSTLELGDSALYLCASSLALGNLAKNIQYFGAGTRLSVL.